This T cell receptor beta chain was retrieved from a study of CD8+CD57+ T cells in acquired aplastic anemia (dated by TCRdb to the late 2010s). About the full investigation: On average, sorted CD4+ and CD8+ cells yielded around 3.5 ug of extracted DNA, with a range of roughly 0.17 to 30 ug. A CD8+CD57+ expansion meant a frequency higher than the mean frequency seen in healthy subjects.

Including the terminal cysteine and phenylalanine, the CDR3 comprises 14 residues. The sequence is cut down to CDR3 DNA, 42 bases in frame from base 1. CDR1 and CDR2, looked up from the germline V gene, are SGHTA and FQGNSA. TCR beta VDJ combination and CDR3 sequence profiling used genomic DNA as the template. An Illumina HiSeq 2000 was used for TCR repertoire sequencing. The published analysis was carried out like this. TRBV/TRBJ rearrangement plots, CDR3 size and DJ length profiles, and Simpson's diversity index were used to evaluate the repertoires. The most abundant DNA sequence in the deep sequencing data was taken as the immunodominant clone. CDR3 amino acid sequences were screened for sharing across subjects and compared with published repertoires and the VDJdb database. The public reads were quality trimmed at Q25 with fastp and then assembled into clones with MiXCR by TCRdb, keeping productive beta chains. One record per CDR3 amino acid sequence lists the most common genes and DNA. V and J calls and clone size were set by TCRdb, not the authors. The sample data list hundreds of thousands of distinct CDR3 sequences, and 65% to 90% of these were observed just once. The top ten clonotypes cover approximately 40% of the sample.

The patients picked for sequencing were ones in whom flow cytometry had shown an expansion of CD8+CD57+ cells. Every patient had a diagnosis of severe acquired aplastic anemia based on International Study of Aplastic Anemia and Agranulocytosis and Camitta criteria. No patient had received any therapy when blood was sampled. The study deep-sequenced TCR repertoires of sorted CD4+ and CD8+ blood T cells from severe aplastic anemia patients and healthy subjects. Patients were enrolled in the USA under clinicaltrials.gov protocols 00001620, 01623167, 00001397, 00071045, 00081523 and 00961064. Ficoll-Paque density gradient centrifugation was used to isolate peripheral blood mononuclear cells. CD4+ and CD8+ T cells were sorted by FACS or magnetic beads before DNA extraction. Comments on this clonotype: Its specific antigen is unknown. At one boundary the junction diverges from the germline segment, which might be a read error.

Overall study outcomes, separate from this receptor: Although 25 to 30 CD8+ CDR3 sequences were shared by patients and controls, these sequences appeared highly expressed in patients and within the immunodominant clones of patients. No significant difference in CD8+ Simpson's diversity was found between patients and healthy controls (P=0.060).

The TCR sequence derives from a human donor with aplastic anemia. The source material was sorted CD4+, CD8+, or CD8+CD57+ T cells (not recorded which) from PBMCs. The chain joins TRBV7-2 to TRBJ2-3, with no reliable assignment of the D segment. The nucleotide sequence is given as TGTGCCAGCAGCTTAGGCCTCTCCCACAATGAGCAGTTTTTT. This encodes CASSLGLSHNEQFF.